What follows are 9 T cell receptor beta chains derived from one specimen sequenced in a study of CD8+ T cells in alopecia areata. Treatment reported: oral pan-JAK inhibitor, 5-10 mg twice daily. RNA extraction and reverse transcription yielded cDNA as sequencing template. Method: immunoSEQ multiplex PCR; TCRdb's copy keeps in-frame clones and lacks some. The sample has approximately 200,000 clones; approximately 56% are singletons. Sequenced here: CD4+ T cells sorted from blood, sampled at week 4, from a patient treated with tofacitinib. All receptors come from a human donor with alopecia areata.

This clone was counted a few times. The chain combines TRBV30 with TRBJ1-2; no firm D call. Deletions cut 0 bases from V and 0 bases from J, with 11 bases between. The CDR3 is made up of 15 amino acids. Germline V CDR1 and CDR2: GTSNPN, SVGIG (reference sequence). The CDR3 sequence: CAWSVQEGTNYGYTF. The CDR3 nucleotides are TGTGCCTGGAGTGTACAAGAGGGAACTAACTATGGCTACACCTTC.

This clone was picked up a small number of times. The chain joins TRBV30 to TRBJ1-1; D is undetermined. V was shortened by 0 bases and J by 4 bases, with 9 bases between the two germline ends. This CDR3 spans 13 amino acids. Germline V lookup: CDR1 GTSNPN, CDR2 SVGIG (reference sequence). In DNA form, the CDR3 reads TGTGCCTGGAGTGTACATCTAAGCACTGAAGCTTTCTTT. Its translation: CAWSVHLSTEAFF.

J is TRBJ2-5 and V is TRBV4-1, with 7 bases matching TRBD2. Trimming cost V 2 bases and J 2 bases; bases outside gene matches: 5. The CDR3 is 15 residues long. Per germline, CDR1 MGHRA and CDR2 YSYEKL. CDR3 amino acids: CASSQPQRGQETQYF. The CDR3 bases are TGCGCCAGCAGCCAACCCCAGCGGGGACAAGAGACCCAGTACTTC.

V and J are TRBV4-3 and TRBJ2-7, with a tentative D call TRBD1 (6 bases). This CDR3 comprises 16 residues. CDR1 and CDR2 (germline): LGHNA, YSLEER. V was trimmed by 0 bases and J by 2 bases, leaving 14 bases between them. The CDR3 bases are TGCGCCAGCAGCCAAGATCGGACAGTGGCTCCCTACGAGCAGTACTTC. Translated: CASSQDRTVAPYEQYF.

This sequence joins TRBV5-1 and TRBJ2-3, with 8 bases fitting TRBD2. Germline V lookup: CDR1 SGHRS, CDR2 YFSETQ. V was clipped by 5 bases and J by 1 base; unmatched bases: 0. The CDR3 runs to 13 residues. In DNA form, the CDR3 reads TGCGCCAGCAGGACTAGCGGCACAGATACGCAGTATTTT. It codes for CASRTSGTDTQYF.

The V call is TRBV19, the J call TRBJ2-7, with D unclear. Between the trimmed V and J ends, which lost 6 bases and 0 bases, there was a span of 15 bases. Germline V gene lookup returns CDR1 LNHDA and CDR2 SQIVND (reference sequence). The CDR3 consists of 15 residues. This chain's CDR3 is CASSLLPGRSYEQYF. DNA of the CDR3: TGTGCCAGTAGCCTCCTGCCAGGACGCTCCTACGAGCAGTACTTC.

J is TRBJ2-1 and V is TRBV30, with D unclear. V lost 1 base and J 8 bases, leaving 15 bases between the germline ends. This CDR3 comprises 14 residues. Per germline, CDR1 GTSNPN and CDR2 SVGIG (reference sequence). This chain's CDR3 is CAWSAGRGSHEQFF. CDR3 sequence (DNA): TGTGCCTGGAGTGCGGGCCGAGGAAGCCATGAGCAGTTCTTC.

The chain is built from TRBV29-1 and TRBJ1-2; TRBD1 aligns across 10 bases. Germline V CDR1 and CDR2: SQVTM, ANQGSEA. After removal of 7 bases from V and 6 bases from J, the junction contained 5 bases not matched to a gene. The CDR3 has 12 residues. CDR3 loop: CSGGTGDHGYTF. CDR3 DNA: TGCAGCGGGGGGACAGGGGATCATGGCTACACCTTC.

The V call is TRBV2, the J call TRBJ2-5; D is possibly TRBD1 or TRBD2 (6 bases each). The V gene's germline CDR1 is SNHLY and CDR2 FYNNEI. This CDR3 spans 15 amino acids. V lost 6 bases and J lost 4, with 18 bases in between. The CDR3 is CASSEGLPGVETQYF. Written as DNA, the CDR3 is TGTGCCAGCAGCGAGGGACTCCCAGGGGTAGAGACCCAGTACTTC.